This T cell receptor (beta chain) appears in the sequencing data of a study of beta chain features in type 1 diabetes. Study observations and caveats: All four CD4+ subsets from Type 1 diabetes patients carried moderately but significantly shorter TCRB CDR3s. Sequencing from cDNA could over-represent high-TCR-expressing cells.

This clone appeared a few times. Antigen unknown. The authors reverse transcribed all of the isolated RNA, so sequencing captured expressed TCRB transcripts. Here immunoSEQ multiplex PCR was the method, and the copy in TCRdb shows in-frame clones only, minus some. The table has 250,000 to 400,000 clones, roughly 15% seen once. This TCR was sampled from a man aged 30 to 45 in good health. Sequenced input: central memory CD4+ T cells from blood.

CDR3 DNA: TGTGCCAGCAGCACGCGCAGGGCAGATACGCAGTATTTT. This encodes CASSTRRADTQYF. The gene calls are TRBV7-2 and TRBJ2-3, with a weak D call TRBD1 (5 bases). The CDR3 is 13 amino acids. The V end was cut by 5 bases, the J end by 4 bases, with 10 bases between. Germline CDR1 SGHTA, CDR2 FQGNSA.